This TCR beta chain was retrieved from a study of CXCR3-negative and CXCR3-positive naive CD8 T cells. Study-wide points: Comparison of naive cells showed more hydrophobic TRB CDR3s in CXCR3-positive than in CXCR3-negative naive cells. Both naive subsets, CXCR3-negative and CXCR3-positive, displayed similar TRBV-TRBJ usage, unlike memory cells.

As regards this clonotype: The antigen remains undetermined.

The CDR3 spans 13 residues. Germline V gives CDR1 SEHNR, CDR2 FQNEAQ (reference sequence). The authors made the TRB cDNA libraries by 5' RACE using UMI labels. One entry per CDR3 protein, without DNA, is what TCRdb gives after re-calling the 5' RACE reads. The repertoire table contains 150,000 to 180,000 distinct CDR3 sequences. V is TRBV7-9 and J is TRBJ2-5; the TCRdb call, TRBD1, lacks DNA for checking. The sequence was obtained from a human donor in good health. Some clones in this sample may be carry-over from other donors' samples. Sequencing used naive CXCR3+ CD8+ T cells from blood. Described subset: CD45RO-CCR7+CD27+CD95- naive CD8+ T cells expressing CXCR3 (TNR3+). The CDR3 is CASSSIPGVDQYF.